This T cell receptor beta chain stems from a study of blood T cell repertoires in COVID-19. Study-level information: The samples span acute and convalescent COVID-19 from the United States, Italy and Spain. The cDNA or gDNA used as material had been derived from T cells, B-cell-depleted T cells, or PBMCs.

Germline V gene lookup returns CDR1 MDHEN and CDR2 SYDVKM. The V and J ends lost 6 bases and 2 bases, in that order; junction bases with no gene match: 6. The CDR3 totals 15 residues. In the source study's methods: Estimates of nucleated cell counts were drawn from the amplification of reference gene primers. Here immunoSEQ multiplex PCR was the method, and the copy in TCRdb shows in-frame clones only, minus some. V and J calls and clone size come straight from that table; D and trimming were deduced from the DNA. The sample holds under 250,000 clones; more than 75% are singletons and the top ten take over 4%. One Seattle source followed patients from active infection through their disease course.

Source material: peripheral blood. V and J are TRBV28 and TRBJ2-7; 11 nucleotides align to TRBD2. This TCR was recovered from a woman in her 70s with COVID-19, enrolled during active disease. CDR3 bases: TGTGCCAGCAGCGGGACTAGCGGTGTAACCTACGAGCAGTACTTC. It specifies CASSGTSGVTYEQYF.